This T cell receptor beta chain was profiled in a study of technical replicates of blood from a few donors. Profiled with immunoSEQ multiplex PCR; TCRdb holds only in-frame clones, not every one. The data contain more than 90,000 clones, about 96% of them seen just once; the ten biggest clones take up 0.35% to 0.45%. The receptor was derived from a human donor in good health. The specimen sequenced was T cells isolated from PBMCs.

CDR3 in DNA: TGTGCCAGTAGTATGGAGGGCACTGAAGCTTTCTTT. Protein product: CASSMEGTEAFF. The chain links TRBV19 to TRBJ1-1; no definite D call. The CDR3 has 12 amino acids. Germline lookup yields CDR1 LNHDA and CDR2 SQIVND (reference sequence). V was cut by 3 bases and J by 4 bases, with 6 bases left in between. The entire variable domain, with the rest obtained from reference TRBV19 and TRBJ1-1, is as follows: DGGITQSPKYLFRKEGQNVTLSCEQNLNHDAMYWYRQDPGQGLRLIYYSQIVNDFQKGDIAEGYSVSREKKESFPLTVTSAQKNPTAFYLCASSMEGTEAFFGQGTRLTVV.